The rows below give T cell receptor beta chains drawn from one sample of a study of shared clonotypes between healthy human individuals. Sequencing was performed with immunoSEQ multiplex PCR; in TCRdb, only in-frame clones are kept and a portion is missing. This table has about 750,000 clones, almost 95% appearing once. The sequencing sample was made of naive CD8+ T cells sorted from blood. Receptors were obtained from a man aged 25 to 40 in good health. Each CDR3 is given with its conserved first and last residue. Each record gives: clone size, V gene, J gene, D gene, CDR3 DNA, CDR3 protein. The D gene is left open where the match is weak. The size entry is marked missing in some rows and otherwise reads once, few, many or a size class.

>once|TRBV5-6|TRBJ2-7|TRBD2
TGTGCCAGCAGCCCCGAGGCTAGCGGGAGTGGTTACGAGCAGTACTTC
CASSPEASGSGYEQYF
>.|TRBV15|TRBJ1-2|TRBD1
TGTGCCACCAGCGCCCTTGGGACAGTTAACTATGGCTACACCTTC
CATSALGTVNYGYTF
>.|TRBV7-3|TRBJ2-5|TRBD1
TGTGCCAGCAGCTTAACGGGACAGATCGTAGAGACCCAGTACTTC
CASSLTGQIVETQYF
>.|TRBV11-2|TRBJ1-1|.
TGTGCCAGCAGCTTCAGGGGACGGTTGAACACTGAAGCTTTCTTT
CASSFRGRLNTEAFF
>.|TRBV9|TRBJ2-2|.
TGTGCCAGCACCGGGACCCCGAACACCGGGGAGCTGTTTTTT
CASTGTPNTGELFF
>once|TRBV27|TRBJ2-7|TRBD1
TGTGCCAGCAGTTCCCCGACAGGGGGGGTTGTGGACGAGCAGTACTTC
CASSSPTGGVVDEQYF
>.|TRBV7-6|TRBJ1-1|.
TGTGCCAGCAGCCGGCCTGGGGGACTGAACACTGAAGCTTTCTTT
CASSRPGGLNTEAFF
>.|TRBV30|TRBJ1-1|.
TGTGCCTGGAGTTCTACAGGCAACTCGGCGGCTTTCTTT
CAWSSTGNSAAFF
>.|TRBV28|TRBJ1-1|.
TGTGCCAGCGGGGTTCGGATGAACACTGAAGCTTTCTTT
CASGVRMNTEAFF
>.|TRBV6-5|TRBJ2-7|.
TGTGCCAGCAGTCCCCGCGGGACATCCTACGAGCAGTACTTC
CASSPRGTSYEQYF
>.|TRBV10-3|TRBJ1-1|.
TGTGCCATCAGTGAGTCGGCTGGGGGGACCAGGAACACTGAAGCTTTCTTT
CAISESAGGTRNTEAFF
>.|TRBV11-1|TRBJ2-5|TRBD2
TGTGCCAGCAGCATTATAGCGGGAGGGGCCTTCCAAGAGACCCAGTACTTC
CASSIIAGGAFQETQYF
>.|TRBV2|TRBJ1-4|.
TGTGCCAGCAGGGTGGAAAAACTGTTTTTT
CASRVEKLFF
>.|TRBV7-9|TRBJ2-1|TRBD2
TGTGCCAGCAGCACGGAAGCGGGAGCGCTCCATGAGCAGTTCTTC
CASSTEAGALHEQFF
>.|TRBV6-4|TRBJ2-2|TRBD1
TGTGCCAGCAGTGATGACAGGGATCACACCGGGGAGCTGTTTTTT
CASSDDRDHTGELFF
>.|TRBV7-2|TRBJ2-7|TRBD2
TGTGCCAGCAGCCCTCGACTAGCGGGTTATGACTACGAGCAGTACTTC
CASSPRLAGYDYEQYF
>.|TRBV7-7|TRBJ2-1|.
TGTGCTAGCAGCTCCCCGGGGGCTGATGAGCAGTTCTTC
CASSSPGADEQFF
>few|TRBV4-1|TRBJ2-1|.
TGCGCCAGCAGCCAAGAAGAGTACAATGAGCAGTTCTTC
CASSQEEYNEQFF